The 32 T cell receptor beta chains below were found in one sample sequenced in a study of cytomegalovirus exposure and HLA in healthy donors. Amplification used 60 Vbeta primers and 13 Jbeta primers. The data were produced by immunoSEQ multiplex PCR, yet TCRdb's version contains in-frame clones alone and is incomplete. This repertoire includes 55,000 to 75,000 clones. The sequenced material came from PBMCs. The receptors were sampled from a male donor in good health and CMV-seronegative.

J is TRBJ1-5 and V is TRBV2, with unresolved D. CDR1 is SNHLY, CDR2 FYNNEI, per germline. The CDR3 spans 13 residues. V was pared by 4 bases and J by 5 bases, with 9 bases between. The CDR3 is CASSVGEDQPQHF. The CDR3 nucleotides are TGTGCCAGCAGTGTTGGTGAGGATCAGCCCCAGCATTTT.

J is TRBJ1-6 and V is TRBV7-9; TRBD1 aligns across 8 bases. CDR1 is SEHNR and CDR2 is FQNEAQ in the germline V gene (reference sequence). Germline trimming cut 5 bases from V and 9 bases from J; bases unmatched to any gene: 12. The CDR3 totals 16 residues. CDR3 bases: TGTGCCAGCAGCCCAGAGAGGACAGGGAGGCGTTCACCCCTCCACTTT. As protein: CASSPERTGRRSPLHF.

This sequence joins TRBV29-1 and TRBJ1-3, with D possibly being TRBD1 (5 bases). Germline V gene lookup returns CDR1 SQVTM and CDR2 ANQGSEA. This CDR3 spans 14 amino acids. V dropped 6 bases and J dropped 2 bases, with 14 bases sitting between them. The CDR3 loop is CSVFQGSPGNTIYF. The CDR3 nucleotides read TGCAGCGTATTCCAGGGATCCCCTGGAAACACCATATATTTT.

CDR3 sequence: CASSFDRYTEAFF. For the CDR3, the DNA is TGTGCCAGCAGTTTCGACAGGTACACTGAAGCTTTCTTT. The J gene is TRBJ1-1, the V gene TRBV6-4; D may be TRBD1 (6 bases). The V gene's germline CDR1 is MRHNA and CDR2 SNTAGT. V shed 5 bases and J shed 3 bases, with 10 bases lying between them. The CDR3 consists of 13 residues.

The rearrangement joins TRBV4-1 to TRBJ1-1; D possibly corresponds to TRBD1 (5 bases). The germline V gene has CDR1 MGHRA and CDR2 YSYEKL. V was pared by 4 bases and J by 6 bases, with 18 bases between. CDR3 length: 15 amino acids. The DNA of the CDR3 is TGCGCCAGCAGCCGCTCCGTCCAGGGAGGATCTGAAGCTTTCTTT. Translation: CASSRSVQGGSEAFF.

V gene TRBV5-6 combines with J gene TRBJ1-2; D gene uncertain. The germline V gene encodes CDR1 SGHDT and CDR2 YYEEEE. The CDR3 extends over 17 amino acids. With 0 bases removed from V and 3 bases from J, the gap between germline ends came to 18 bases. CDR3 in DNA: TGTGCCAGCAGCTTGGTCAAACGAGGTGCAAACGACTATGGCTACACCTTC. This translates into CASSLVKRGANDYGYTF.

The CDR3: CASSGEATGELFF. The CDR3 DNA reads TGTGCCAGCAGTGGAGAGGCCACCGGGGAGCTGTTTTTT. The rearrangement uses TRBV2 and TRBJ2-2; D is unresolved. Germline assignment: CDR1 SNHLY and CDR2 FYNNEI. The V end lost 4 bases, the J end lost 4 bases, and 7 bases lay between the germline ends. This CDR3 comprises 13 residues.

With respect to this clone: Germline is not matched at one junction end, which may reflect a read error. The J gene is TRBJ2-7, the V gene TRBV7-7; 8 bases line up with TRBD1. The CDR3 spans 13 residues. CDR1 SSHAT and CDR2 FNYEAQ come from the germline V gene (reference sequence). The CDR3 loop is CASSNGQGYEQYF. CDR3 bases: TGTGCTAGCAGTAATGGACAGGGTTACGAGCAGTACTTC.

This chain joins TRBV5-1 and TRBJ2-6; 7 bases align to TRBD1. The CDR3 length is 18 residues. Germline V CDR1 and CDR2: SGHRS, YFSETQ. V lost 3 bases to trimming and J lost 0 bases; unmatched junction nucleotides: 9. CDR3 sequence: CASSYQTGDPSGANVLTF. The CDR3 DNA reads as TGCGCCAGCAGCTACCAAACAGGGGACCCCTCTGGGGCCAACGTCCTGACTTTC.

The rearrangement uses TRBV2 and TRBJ1-2; a possible D gene is TRBD1 (6 bases). Germline V gene sequence: CDR1 SNHLY, CDR2 FYNNEI. The V end was cut by 6 bases, the J end by 2 bases, with 10 bases between. The CDR3 is 13 amino acids. CDR3 nucleotide sequence: TGTGCCAGCAGCGGGACATTAAACTATGGCTACACCTTC. This gives the protein CASSGTLNYGYTF.

The chain couples TRBV6-5 to TRBJ1-2; D gene unclear. V was cut by 6 bases and J by 8 bases, with 16 bases left in between. The CDR3 runs 13 residues. The V gene's germline CDR1 is MNHEY and CDR2 SVGAGI. CDR3 loop: CASSSIGAGGYTF. The DNA for the CDR3 is TGTGCCAGCAGCTCGATCGGAGCGGGGGGCTACACCTTC.

The rearrangement uses TRBV27 and TRBJ1-3; perhaps TRBD1 as D (6 bases). Trimming removed 6 bases at V and 4 bases at J, with 10 bases between. CDR3 length: 13 residues. CDR1 MNHEY and CDR2 SMNVEV come from the germline V gene (reference sequence). DNA of the CDR3: TGTGCCAGCAGACAGAGGGGGGGAAACACCATATATTTT. Translated: CASRQRGGNTIYF.

This sequence joins TRBV5-1 and TRBJ2-6; 7 bases map to TRBD1. Germline V gene sequence: CDR1 SGHRS, CDR2 YFSETQ. V trimming: 4 bases; J trimming: 1 base; junction bases outside the gene matches: 2. There are 15 residues in the CDR3. The CDR3 region is CASSPTGSGANVLTF. The DNA of the CDR3 is TGCGCCAGCAGCCCGACAGGGTCTGGGGCCAACGTCCTGACTTTC. Full variable domain (missing parts from reference TRBV5-1 and TRBJ2-6): KAGVTQTPRYLIKTRGQQVTLSCSPISGHRSVSWYQQTPGQGLQFLFEYFSETQRNKGNFPGRFSGRQFSNSRSEMNVSTLELGDSALYLCASSPTGSGANVLTFGAGSRLTVL.

The chain links TRBV28 to TRBJ2-7, with 8 bases lining up with TRBD1. This CDR3 contains 17 residues. Germline V gene data show CDR1 as MDHEN and CDR2 as SYDVKM. J was trimmed by 6 bases and V by 3 bases; bases with no gene match: 16. CDR3 DNA: TGTGCCAGCAGTTTGTGGGCCGCAGGGGGCCAATCCGGCGAGCAGTACTTC. This translates into CASSLWAAGGQSGEQYF.

V gene TRBV18 combines with J gene TRBJ2-3; 10 bases fit TRBD1. The CDR3 totals 16 residues. Trimming at V came to 3 bases and at J to 2 bases, leaving 5 bases not matched to a gene. Germline V gene lookup returns CDR1 KGHSH and CDR2 LQKENI. In DNA, the CDR3 is TGTGCCAGCTCACCCCTCGGGACAGGGGTCACAGATACGCAGTATTTT. Translated: CASSPLGTGVTDTQYF.

This rearrangement joins TRBV5-1 to TRBJ1-5; D is possibly TRBD1 (6 bases). Germline CDR1 and CDR2: SGHRS and YFSETQ. The CDR3 totals 13 residues. V lost 4 bases, J lost 5 bases, and 10 bases lay in between. In DNA form, the CDR3 reads TGCGCCAGCAGCCCGGACAGCTATCAGCCCCAGCATTTT. Protein: CASSPDSYQPQHF.

To note about this clone: The junction shows a germline mismatch at one end, possibly a read error. The chain employs TRBV4-1 and TRBJ1-1; D possibly corresponds to TRBD1 (5 bases). The CDR3 loop spans 15 amino acids. CDR1 and CDR2 from the germline V gene are MGHRA and YSYEKL. CDR3 bases: TGTGCCAGCAGCCAAGTCGGGCAGGGCCGTACTGAAGCTTTCTTT. It is translated as CASSQVGQGRTEAFF.

The J gene is TRBJ1-1, the V gene TRBV5-1; tentatively, D is TRBD1 (6 bases). The CDR3 is made up of 14 amino acids. The germline V gene has CDR1 SGHRS and CDR2 YFSETQ. V was cut by 9 bases and J by 0 bases, with 15 bases left in between. The CDR3: CATKTGTMNTEAFF. The CDR3 DNA is TGCGCCACCAAGACAGGAACGATGAACACTGAAGCTTTCTTT.

The V and J genes are TRBV2 and TRBJ2-2; 7 nucleotides align to TRBD1. The CDR3 is 15 amino acids. V gave up 4 bases and J gave up 2 bases; unmatched junction bases: 4. The germline gives CDR1 SNHLY, CDR2 FYNNEI. CDR3 coding DNA: TGTGCCAGCAGTGCACAGGGGCCTAACACCGGGGAGCTGTTTTTT. Amino acid sequence: CASSAQGPNTGELFF.

V gene TRBV6-5 combines with J gene TRBJ1-1, with TRBD1 as a possible D gene (6 bases). Trimming removed 0 bases from V and 3 bases from J, with 11 bases in between. There are 15 residues in the CDR3. Germline lookup yields CDR1 MNHEY and CDR2 SVGAGI. CDR3 in DNA: TGTGCCAGCAGTTACTCGAGGTCAGGGGACACTGAAGCTTTCTTT. Its protein is CASSYSRSGDTEAFF.

The chain employs TRBV10-2 and TRBJ1-5; a possible D gene is TRBD1 (5 bases). The CDR3 has 13 residues. The V end lost 3 bases, the J end lost 5 bases, and 8 bases lay between the germline ends. Germline values: CDR1 WSHSY, CDR2 SAAADI. The CDR3 region is CASSDDSDQPQHF. CDR3 bases: TGCGCCAGCAGTGATGACAGTGATCAGCCCCAGCATTTT.

This chain uses TRBV30 with TRBJ2-1; D may be TRBD1 (5 bases). Germline CDR1 reads GTSNPN; CDR2 reads SVGIG (reference sequence). The CDR3 totals 14 residues. The V end lost 8 bases, the J end lost 8 bases, and 22 bases lay between the germline ends. This chain's CDR3 is CAPFGWGRFDEQFF. The CDR3, as DNA: TGTGCCCCATTTGGCTGGGGCAGATTCGATGAGCAGTTCTTC.

The CDR3 loop is CASMQGYGYTF. CDR3 sequence (DNA): TGTGCCAGTATGCAGGGGTATGGCTACACCTTC. The chain links TRBV19 to TRBJ1-2; a possible D gene is TRBD1 (6 bases). Per the germline V gene, CDR1 is LNHDA and CDR2 is SQIVND (reference sequence). CDR3 size: 11 residues. V was cut by 7 bases and J by 5 bases, with 8 bases left in between. Complete variable domain (other parts from reference TRBV19 and TRBJ1-2): DGGITQSPKYLFRKEGQNVTLSCEQNLNHDAMYWYRQDPGQGLRLIYYSQIVNDFQKGDIAEGYSVSREKKESFPLTVTSAQKNPTAFYLCASMQGYGYTFGSGTRLTVV.

This chain uses TRBV5-4 with TRBJ1-6, with 7 bases fitting TRBD1. Germline V gene lookup returns CDR1 SGHNT and CDR2 YYREEE (reference sequence). This CDR3 spans 14 amino acids. V lost 0 bases, J lost 10 bases, and 4 bases stayed unmatched. CDR3 nucleotides: TGTGCCAGCAGCTTGGGACAGGGAGGCTCACCCCTCCACTTT. Protein sequence: CASSLGQGGSPLHF.

This rearrangement joins TRBV28 to TRBJ1-3, with D perhaps TRBD1 (6 bases). V was clipped by 5 bases and J by 4 bases, with 15 bases between them. The length of the CDR3 is 15 residues. Germline V lookup: CDR1 MDHEN, CDR2 SYDVKM. For the CDR3, the DNA is TGTGCCAGCAGTCCCTACAGGGAAGTGGGAAACACCATATATTTT. This translates into CASSPYREVGNTIYF.

The chain links TRBV19 to TRBJ1-2; no reliable D call. With 4 bases removed from V and 4 bases from J, the gap between germline ends came to 16 bases. This CDR3 contains 15 residues. In germline, CDR1 is LNHDA, CDR2 SQIVND (reference sequence). The CDR3 region is CASSRETGQIYGYTF. The CDR3 DNA reads TGTGCCAGTAGTAGGGAGACCGGCCAAATCTATGGCTACACCTTC.

A note on this clone: One junction end does not reproduce the germline sequence, and a read error may be involved. This sequence joins TRBV9 and TRBJ2-3; 9 nucleotides line up with TRBD2. Per the germline V gene, CDR1 is SGDLS and CDR2 is YYNGEE. CDR3 length: 19 residues. In DNA, the CDR3 is TGTGCCAGCAGCGCAATCCTGGGAGCGGGAGGACCCTCCTCAGATAAGCAGTATTTT. Amino acid sequence: CASSAILGAGGPSSDKQYF.

The chain joins TRBV11-1 to TRBJ1-1; weak D call: TRBD1 (6 bases). The CDR3 totals 14 residues. Germline CDR1 and CDR2: SGHAT and FQDESV (reference sequence). V lost 5 bases and J 10 bases, leaving 20 bases between the germline ends. CDR3 residues: CASSRGGSPTGAFF. The CDR3 coding sequence is TGTGCCAGCAGCCGCGGGGGCAGTCCCACGGGAGCTTTCTTT.

The V and J genes are TRBV6-6 and TRBJ2-5; D remains ambiguous. The CDR3 is 11 residues long. CDR1 and CDR2 from the germline V gene are MNHNY and SVGAGI (reference sequence). V was shortened by 6 bases and J by 4 bases, with 6 bases between the two germline ends. In DNA form, the CDR3 reads TGTGCCAGCAGCGCGCTAGAGACCCAGTACTTC. Amino acid sequence: CASSALETQYF.

The chain joins TRBV7-8 to TRBJ2-2; D perhaps matches TRBD1 (6 bases). The germline V gene encodes CDR1 SGHVS and CDR2 FQNEAQ. With 4 bases removed from V and 0 bases from J, the gap between germline ends came to 9 bases. The CDR3 runs to 15 residues. CDR3 DNA: TGTGCCAGCAGCTCCCGGACAGCGAACACCGGGGAGCTGTTTTTT. Encoded protein: CASSSRTANTGELFF.

CDR3 sequence reads: CASRLAGGGNEQFF. CDR3 coding DNA: TGTGCCAGCAGACTAGCGGGAGGGGGTAATGAGCAGTTCTTC. The rearrangement joins TRBV6-1 to TRBJ2-1; 13 positions match TRBD2. The CDR3 is 14 amino acids. Germline trimming cut 6 bases from V and 7 bases from J; bases unmatched to any gene: 3. In germline, CDR1 is MNHNS, CDR2 SASEGT.

This chain connects TRBV19 to TRBJ2-4, with D possibly matching TRBD2 (6 bases). Germline V gene lookup returns CDR1 LNHDA and CDR2 SQIVND (reference sequence). The germline V and J ends were trimmed by 0 bases and 6 bases, with 12 bases remaining between them. There are 15 residues in the CDR3. The DNA for the CDR3 is TGTGCCAGTAGTATAGACCAGCCGGGACTAAACATTCAGTACTTC. Protein product: CASSIDQPGLNIQYF.